This T cell receptor (beta chain) is drawn from a study of blood T cell repertoires in COVID-19. Assay: immunoSEQ multiplex PCR; the TCRdb copy retains only in-frame clones and omits some. The sample consists of fewer than 200,000 clones, around 85% of them appearing once. Germline lookup yields CDR1 LGHDT and CDR2 YNNKEL (reference sequence). The CDR3 is 13 amino acids. V was trimmed by 1 base and J by 4 bases, leaving 6 bases between them. The sequence was obtained from a man in his fifties or sixties who had recovered from COVID-19. The chain recombines TRBV3-1 (or the pseudogene TRBV3-2) with TRBJ2-3; unclear D gene. Material: peripheral blood. The DNA for the CDR3 is TGTGCCAGCAGCCAAGGAGGATCAGATACGCAGTATTTT. Translated, it gives CASSQGGSDTQYF.